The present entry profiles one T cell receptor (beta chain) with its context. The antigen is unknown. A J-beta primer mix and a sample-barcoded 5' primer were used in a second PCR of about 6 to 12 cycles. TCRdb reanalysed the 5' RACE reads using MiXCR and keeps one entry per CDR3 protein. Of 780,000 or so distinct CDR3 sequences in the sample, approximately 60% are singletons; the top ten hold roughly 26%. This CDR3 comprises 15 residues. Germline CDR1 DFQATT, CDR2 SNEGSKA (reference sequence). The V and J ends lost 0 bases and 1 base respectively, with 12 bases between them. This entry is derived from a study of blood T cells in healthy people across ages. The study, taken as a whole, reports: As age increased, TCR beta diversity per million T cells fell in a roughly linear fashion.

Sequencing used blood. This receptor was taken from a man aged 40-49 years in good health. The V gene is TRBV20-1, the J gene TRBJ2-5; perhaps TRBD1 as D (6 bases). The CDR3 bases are TGCAGTGCTAGAGACCCGGGACACTTCCAAGAGACCCAGTACTTC. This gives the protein CSARDPGHFQETQYF.